A single sample gave rise to the 9 T cell receptor beta chains below, sequenced in a study of control samples from healthy donors and cancer patients. The repertoire was sequenced with immunoSEQ multiplex PCR; TCRdb's copy has only in-frame clones and lacks some. The sample lists about 150,000 clones, approximately 96% occurring once. Input material: blood. These TCRs come from a man in his forties or fifties in good health.

This CDR3 is CASAMATGRISPLHF. In DNA form, the CDR3 reads TGTGCCAGTGCAATGGCCACAGGGCGAATCTCACCCCTCCACTTT. The V and J genes are TRBV19 and TRBJ1-6; the D gene is possibly TRBD1 (6 bases). Germline CDR1 reads LNHDA; CDR2 reads SQIVND (reference sequence). The CDR3 spans 15 residues. The V and J ends lost 8 bases and 10 bases respectively, with 21 bases between them.

This chain connects TRBV27 to TRBJ2-2, with 7 bases identical to TRBD1. This CDR3 comprises 14 residues. Germline loops: CDR1 MNHEY, CDR2 SMNVEV (reference sequence). Trimming at V came to 10 bases and at J to 4 bases, leaving 9 bases not matched to a gene. The CDR3 protein is CATATGSSTGELFF. The CDR3 DNA sequence: TGTGCCACCGCGACAGGGTCGAGCACCGGGGAGCTGTTTTTT.

The rearrangement uses TRBV7-2 and TRBJ1-5; D might be TRBD1 (6 bases). Trimming stripped 3 bases from V and 4 bases from J, with 13 bases between. CDR1 and CDR2 from the germline V gene are SGHTA and FQGNSA. The CDR3 consists of 15 residues. The CDR3 DNA sequence: TGTGCCAGCAGCTTGGGAGGGGGAGGGAATCAGCCCCAGCATTTT. It translates to CASSLGGGGNQPQHF.

There are many counts of this clone. The rearrangement uses TRBV6-5 and TRBJ1-4, with D maybe TRBD1 (5 bases). The CDR3 is 16 amino acids. Germline V CDR1 and CDR2: MNHEY, SVGAGI. V lost 4 bases to trimming and J lost 3 bases, with 15 bases between them. The CDR3 bases are TGTGCCAGCAGTTTCAAAACAGGTGGTCCTAATGAAAAACTGTTTTTT. Its protein is CASSFKTGGPNEKLFF.

This chain links TRBV27 with TRBJ1-5, with D perhaps matching TRBD1 (6 bases). The V and J ends lost 8 bases and 1 base respectively, with 9 bases between them. The length of the CDR3 is 13 residues. In germline, CDR1 is MNHEY, CDR2 SMNVEV (reference sequence). The CDR3 nucleotides read TGTGCCAGCGGAGGACAGAGCAATCAGCCCCAGCATTTT. Translated: CASGGQSNQPQHF.

This rearrangement joins TRBV19 to TRBJ1-2, with a tentative D call TRBD1 (6 bases). Germline-derived CDR1 and CDR2 are LNHDA and SQIVND (reference sequence). The CDR3 is made up of 14 amino acids. Trimming stripped 3 bases from V and 8 bases from J, with 16 bases between. Here the CDR3 reads CASSIQSQGPGYTF. CDR3 nucleotides: TGTGCCAGTAGTATTCAGTCCCAGGGGCCCGGCTACACCTTC.

The gene calls are TRBV21-1 and TRBJ1-2. TRBV21-1 is a pseudogene segment. This CDR3 spans 14 amino acids. Written as DNA, the CDR3 is TGTGCCAGCAGCAAACCCTCGGCTAACTATGGCTACACCTTC. Amino acid sequence: CASSKPSANYGYTF.

The genes are TRBV6-5 and TRBJ2-1; 8 positions agree with TRBD1. J gave up 10 bases and V 0 bases, and 8 bases lay outside the gene matches. CDR1 and CDR2 (germline): MNHEY, SVGAGI. The CDR3 extends over 15 amino acids. DNA for the CDR3: TGTGCCAGCAGTTACTCACGGACAGGGACCTCCGAGCAGTTCTTC. This encodes CASSYSRTGTSEQFF.

V usage is TRBV4-3 and J usage is TRBJ2-3; D remains ambiguous. The CDR3 runs to 15 residues. Germline V CDR1 and CDR2: LGHNA, YSLEER. Trimming took 0 bases from V and 0 from J, leaving 7 bases between them. Written as DNA, the CDR3 is TGCGCCAGCAGCCAAGACTCTGGTAGCACAGATACGCAGTATTTT. The encoded protein is CASSQDSGSTDTQYF.